This T cell receptor (beta chain) was retrieved from a study of Graves' ophthalmopathy and Graves' hyperthyroidism. General study findings and limits: Cross-validated, the 13-signature model showed 87.88%/81.08% sensitivity/specificity, and 80%/75% in the test set. Also, most clonotypes expanded in the thyroid above 0.001 frequency appeared in blood.

Germline CDR1 is MNHEY and CDR2 is SVGAGI. The CDR3 is 15 amino acids. The V gene lost 0 bases and the J gene lost 9 bases, with 12 bases spanning the gap. This clonotype has at least ten counts. Its antigen is unidentified. The authors isolated PBMCs from around 10 ml of fresh peripheral blood. Scientists amplified the TCR beta CDR3 regions from RNA transcripts. HTBI primers primed a first-round RT-PCR, and a second-round multiplex PCR followed. TCRdb itself ran the multiplex PCR reads through MiXCR, one entry per CDR3 protein. The table shows approximately 41,000 distinct CDR3 sequences, with 45% to 60% occurring only once.

The sequencing sample was made of peripheral blood. The chain links TRBV6-5 to TRBJ1-6, with no clear D. This sequence originates from an adult man with Graves' ophthalmopathy. CDR3 nucleotides: TGTGCCAGCAGTTACTCGAACAGATTCAGTTCACCCCTCCACTTT. As protein: CASSYSNRFSSPLHF.